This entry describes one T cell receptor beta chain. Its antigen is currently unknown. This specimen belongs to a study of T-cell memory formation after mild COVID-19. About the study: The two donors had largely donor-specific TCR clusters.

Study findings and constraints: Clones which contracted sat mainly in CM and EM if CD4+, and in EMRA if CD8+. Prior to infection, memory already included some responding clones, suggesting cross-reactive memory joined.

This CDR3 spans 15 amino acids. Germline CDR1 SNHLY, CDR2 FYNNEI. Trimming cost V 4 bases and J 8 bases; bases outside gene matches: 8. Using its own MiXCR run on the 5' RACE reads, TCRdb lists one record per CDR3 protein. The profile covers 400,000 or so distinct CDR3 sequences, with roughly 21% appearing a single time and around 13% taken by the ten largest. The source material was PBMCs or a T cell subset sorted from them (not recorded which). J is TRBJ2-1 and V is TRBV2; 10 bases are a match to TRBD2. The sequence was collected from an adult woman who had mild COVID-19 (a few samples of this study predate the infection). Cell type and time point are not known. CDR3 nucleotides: TGTGCCAGCAGTGTACAAGCGGGAGGGCGGGATGAGCAGTTCTTC. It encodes CASSVQAGGRDEQFF.